This TCR beta chain was recovered during a study of blood T cells in healthy people across ages. Study-level findings and limits: Diversity estimates from one million T cells were considered underestimates. The study could not conclusively compare naive and antigen-experienced cells, given its unsorted PBMCs.

In its sample, this clonotype was seen a few times. The antigen is undetermined. The second PCR ran roughly 7 to 11 cycles with a sample-barcoded 5' primer and J-beta primers. Using its own MiXCR run on the 5' RACE reads, TCRdb lists one record per CDR3 protein. The repertoire holds about 540,000 distinct CDR3 sequences, with around 24% as singletons. Every donor provided 7.5 to 10 milliliters of peripheral blood. CDR1 is MNHEY and CDR2 is SVGAGI in the germline V gene. V shed 5 bases, J shed 5 bases, and the junction held 2 bases outside the gene matches. The CDR3 consists of 13 residues. The sample also formed part of further work on T cells of mothers and their children. That source notes: Relative to unrelated pairs, biologically related mother-child dyads exhibited marginally greater, non-significant overlap.

The sequenced sample consisted of blood. The TCR was taken from a boy aged 5 to 17 in good health. V usage is TRBV6-5 and J usage is TRBJ2-5, with 10 bases aligning to TRBD2. CDR3 amino acids: CASSMGLAETQYF. CDR3 nucleotides: TGTGCCAGCAGTATGGGACTAGCGGAGACCCAGTACTTC.